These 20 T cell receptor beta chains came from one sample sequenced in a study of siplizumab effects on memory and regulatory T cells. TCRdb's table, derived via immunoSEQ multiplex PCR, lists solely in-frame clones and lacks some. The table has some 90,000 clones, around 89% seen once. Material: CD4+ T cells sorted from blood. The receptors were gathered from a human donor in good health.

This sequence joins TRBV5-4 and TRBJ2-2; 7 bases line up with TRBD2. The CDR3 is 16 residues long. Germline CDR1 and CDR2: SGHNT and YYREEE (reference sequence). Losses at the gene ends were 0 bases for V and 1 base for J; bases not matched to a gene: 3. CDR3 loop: CASSLVLAENTGELFF. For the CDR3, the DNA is TGTGCCAGCAGCTTGGTCCTAGCGGAGAACACCGGGGAGCTGTTTTTT. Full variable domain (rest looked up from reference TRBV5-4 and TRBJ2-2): ETGVTQSPTHLIKTRGQQVTLRCSSQSGHNTVSWYQQALGQGPQFIFQYYREEENGRGNFPPRFSGLQFPNYSSELNVNALELDDSALYLCASSLVLAENTGELFFGEGSRLTVL.

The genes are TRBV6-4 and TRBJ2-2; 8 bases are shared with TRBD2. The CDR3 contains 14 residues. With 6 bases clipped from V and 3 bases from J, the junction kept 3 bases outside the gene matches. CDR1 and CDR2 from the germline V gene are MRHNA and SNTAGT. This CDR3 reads CASRLAVDTGELFF. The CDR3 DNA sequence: TGTGCCAGCAGACTAGCGGTAGACACCGGGGAGCTGTTTTTT.

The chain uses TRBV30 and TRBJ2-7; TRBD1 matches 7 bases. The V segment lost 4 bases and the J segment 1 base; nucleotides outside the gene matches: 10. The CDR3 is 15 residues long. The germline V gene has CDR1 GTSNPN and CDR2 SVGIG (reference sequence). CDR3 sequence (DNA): TGTGCCTGGATAGCCGGGACAGCCTTTTCCTACGAGCAGTACTTC. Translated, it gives CAWIAGTAFSYEQYF.

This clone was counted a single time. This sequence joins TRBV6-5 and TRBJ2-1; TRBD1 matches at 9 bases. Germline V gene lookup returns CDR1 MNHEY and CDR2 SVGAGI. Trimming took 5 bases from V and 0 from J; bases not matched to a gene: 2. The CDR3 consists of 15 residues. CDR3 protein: CASSATGGSYNEQFF. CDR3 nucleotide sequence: TGTGCCAGCAGTGCGACAGGGGGCTCCTACAATGAGCAGTTCTTC.

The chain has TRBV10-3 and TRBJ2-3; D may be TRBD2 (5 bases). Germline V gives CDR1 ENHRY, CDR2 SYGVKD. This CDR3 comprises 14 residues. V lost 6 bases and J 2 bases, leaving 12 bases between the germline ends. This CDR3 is CAISQRANTDTQYF. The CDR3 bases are TGTGCCATCAGCCAGAGGGCGAACACAGATACGCAGTATTTT.

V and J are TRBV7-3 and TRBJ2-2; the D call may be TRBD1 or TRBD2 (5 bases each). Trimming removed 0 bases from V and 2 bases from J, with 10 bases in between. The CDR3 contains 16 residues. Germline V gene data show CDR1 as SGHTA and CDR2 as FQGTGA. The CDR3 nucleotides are TGTGCCAGCAGCTTAACCGGGACCCTAAACACCGGGGAGCTGTTTTTT. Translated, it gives CASSLTGTLNTGELFF. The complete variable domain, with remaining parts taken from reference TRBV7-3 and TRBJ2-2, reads GAGVSQTPSNKVTEKGKYVELRCDPISGHTALYWYRQSLGQGPEFLIYFQGTGAADDSGLPNDRFFAVRPEGSVSTLKIQRTERGDSAVYLCASSLTGTLNTGELFFGEGSRLTVL.

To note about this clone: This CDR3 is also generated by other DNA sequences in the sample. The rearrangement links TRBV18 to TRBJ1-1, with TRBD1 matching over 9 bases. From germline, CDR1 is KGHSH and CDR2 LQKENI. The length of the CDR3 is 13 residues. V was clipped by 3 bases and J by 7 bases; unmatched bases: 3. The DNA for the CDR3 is TGTGCCAGCTCACCGGGACAGGGAGGTGAAGCTTTCTTT. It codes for CASSPGQGGEAFF.

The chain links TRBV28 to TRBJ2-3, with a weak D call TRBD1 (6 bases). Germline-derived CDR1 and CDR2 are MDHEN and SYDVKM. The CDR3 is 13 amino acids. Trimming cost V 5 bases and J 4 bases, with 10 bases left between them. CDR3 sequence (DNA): TGTGCCAGCAGTCCCGGACAGCCAGATACGCAGTATTTT. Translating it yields CASSPGQPDTQYF.

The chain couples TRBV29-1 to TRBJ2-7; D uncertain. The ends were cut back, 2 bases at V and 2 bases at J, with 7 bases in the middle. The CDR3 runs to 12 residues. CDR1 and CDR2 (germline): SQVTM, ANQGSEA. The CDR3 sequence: CSVESRTYEQYF. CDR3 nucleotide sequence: TGCAGCGTTGAATCCAGAACCTACGAGCAGTACTTC.

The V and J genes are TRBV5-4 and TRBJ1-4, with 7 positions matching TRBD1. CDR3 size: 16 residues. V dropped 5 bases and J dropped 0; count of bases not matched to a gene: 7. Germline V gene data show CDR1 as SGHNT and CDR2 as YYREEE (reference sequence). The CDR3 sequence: CASSSTGAATNEKLFF. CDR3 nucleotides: TGTGCCAGCAGTTCAACAGGGGCAGCAACTAATGAAAAACTGTTTTTT. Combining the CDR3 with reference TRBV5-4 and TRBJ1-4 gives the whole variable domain ETGVTQSPTHLIKTRGQQVTLRCSSQSGHNTVSWYQQALGQGPQFIFQYYREEENGRGNFPPRFSGLQFPNYSSELNVNALELDDSALYLCASSSTGAATNEKLFFGSGTQLSVL.

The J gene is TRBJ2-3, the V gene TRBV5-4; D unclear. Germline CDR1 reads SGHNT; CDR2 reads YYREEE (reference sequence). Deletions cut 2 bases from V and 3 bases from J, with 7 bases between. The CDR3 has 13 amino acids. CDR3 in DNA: TGTGCCAGCAGCTTCACGGCGACAGATACGCAGTATTTT. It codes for CASSFTATDTQYF. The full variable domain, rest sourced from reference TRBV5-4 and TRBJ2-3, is ETGVTQSPTHLIKTRGQQVTLRCSSQSGHNTVSWYQQALGQGPQFIFQYYREEENGRGNFPPRFSGLQFPNYSSELNVNALELDDSALYLCASSFTATDTQYFGPGTRLTVL.

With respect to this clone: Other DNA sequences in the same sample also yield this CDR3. The DNA of the CDR3 is TGTGCCAGCAGCGTTCAGGGGGCGTCTAATGAAAAACTGTTTTTT. Its protein is CASSVQGASNEKLFF. This sequence joins TRBV9 and TRBJ1-4, with 8 bases fitting TRBD1. This CDR3 has 15 residues. The germline V gene has CDR1 SGDLS and CDR2 YYNGEE. V trimming: 2 bases; J trimming: 3 bases; junction bases outside the gene matches: 3.

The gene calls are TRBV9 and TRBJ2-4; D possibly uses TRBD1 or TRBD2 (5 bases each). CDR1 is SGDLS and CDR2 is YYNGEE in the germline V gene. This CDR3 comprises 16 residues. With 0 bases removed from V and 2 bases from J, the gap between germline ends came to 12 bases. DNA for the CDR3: TGTGCCAGCAGCGTAGGACTTGGGACGACCAAAAACATTCAGTACTTC. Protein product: CASSVGLGTTKNIQYF.

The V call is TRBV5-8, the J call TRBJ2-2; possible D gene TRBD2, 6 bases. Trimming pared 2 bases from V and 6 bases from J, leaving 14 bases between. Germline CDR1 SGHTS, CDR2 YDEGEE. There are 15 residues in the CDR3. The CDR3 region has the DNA TGTGCCAGCAGCTTATCGGGCGGGGCGGCCGGGGAGCTGTTTTTT. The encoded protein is CASSLSGGAAGELFF.

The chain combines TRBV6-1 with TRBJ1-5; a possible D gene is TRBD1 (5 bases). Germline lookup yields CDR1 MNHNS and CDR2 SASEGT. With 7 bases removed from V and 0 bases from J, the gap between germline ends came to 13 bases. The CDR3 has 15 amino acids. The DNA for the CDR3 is TGTGCCAGCAACCGAGGGGTCTATAGCAATCAGCCCCAGCATTTT. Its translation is CASNRGVYSNQPQHF.

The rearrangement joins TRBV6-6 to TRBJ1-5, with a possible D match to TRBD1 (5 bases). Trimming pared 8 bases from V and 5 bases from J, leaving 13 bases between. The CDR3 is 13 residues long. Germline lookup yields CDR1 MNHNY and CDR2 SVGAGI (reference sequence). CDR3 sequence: CASWRGQDQPQHF. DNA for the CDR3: TGTGCCAGCTGGAGGGGTCAGGATCAGCCCCAGCATTTT.

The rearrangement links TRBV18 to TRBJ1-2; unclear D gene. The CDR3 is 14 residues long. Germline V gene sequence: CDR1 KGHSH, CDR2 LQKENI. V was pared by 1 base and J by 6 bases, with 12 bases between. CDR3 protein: CASSPRRAGDGYTF. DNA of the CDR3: TGTGCCAGCTCACCACGAAGGGCCGGGGATGGCTACACCTTC.

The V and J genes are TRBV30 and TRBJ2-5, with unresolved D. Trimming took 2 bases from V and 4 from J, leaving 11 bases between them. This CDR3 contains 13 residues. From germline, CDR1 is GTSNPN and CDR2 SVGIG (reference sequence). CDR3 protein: CAWSRGLRETQYF. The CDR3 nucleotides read TGTGCCTGGAGTCGTGGGTTGCGAGAGACCCAGTACTTC. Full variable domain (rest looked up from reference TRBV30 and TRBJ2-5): SQTIHQWPATLVQPVGSPLSLECTVEGTSNPNLYWYRQAAGRGLQLLFYSVGIGQISSEVPQNLSASRPQDRQFILSSKKLLLSDSGFYLCAWSRGLRETQYFGPGTRLLVL.

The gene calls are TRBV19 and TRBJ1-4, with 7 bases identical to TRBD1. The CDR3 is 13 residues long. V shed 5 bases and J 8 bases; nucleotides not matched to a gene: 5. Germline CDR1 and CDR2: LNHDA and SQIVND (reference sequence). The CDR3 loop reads CASSYRGEEKLFF. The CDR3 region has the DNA TGTGCCAGTAGTTACAGGGGAGAGGAAAAACTGTTTTTT.

This CDR3 reads CASSVGTGAGRDIQYF. CDR3 nucleotides: TGTGCCAGTAGTGTTGGGACAGGGGCCGGCCGGGACATTCAGTACTTC. The gene calls are TRBV19 and TRBJ2-4; TRBD1 matches at 10 bases. Germline V gene data show CDR1 as LNHDA and CDR2 as SQIVND (reference sequence). Trimming took 5 bases from V and 8 from J; bases not matched to a gene: 12. The CDR3 is 16 amino acids.